The clone carrying this TCR beta chain was seen more than once but under ten times. This sample is drawn from a study of response to subunit inactivated influenza vaccine. TCRdb reprocessed the RT-PCR reads via MiXCR and lists one record per CDR3 protein. In the table there are around 760,000 distinct CDR3 sequences, over 11% of which are singletons. The specimen was PBMCs from blood, collected 14 to 15 days before vaccination. This clonotype was sampled from a man aged 50-60 years who received an inactivated influenza vaccine.

The DNA of the CDR3 is TGTGCCAGCAGGGGGGGGGGACAGTCGAATTCACCCCTCCACTTT. Translating it yields CASRGGGQSNSPLHF. The chain links TRBV6-1 to TRBJ1-6, with 7 bases lining up with TRBD1. Germline CDR1 and CDR2: MNHNS and SASEGT. The CDR3 consists of 15 residues. V shed 6 bases, J shed 7 bases, and the junction held 9 bases outside the gene matches.